The clone carrying this TCR beta chain was picked up one time. After removal of 4 bases from V and 1 base from J, the junction contained 3 bases not matched to a gene. Looked up from germline, CDR1 is MGHRA and CDR2 is YSYEKL. The CDR3 is 15 amino acids. The data are from a study of blood T cell repertoires in COVID-19. About the research overall: The United States, Italy and Spain provided the acute and convalescent COVID-19 samples. Sources were T cells, B-cell-depleted T cells, or PBMCs; the material itself was cDNA or gDNA.

Source study methods: The authors estimated nucleated cell counts from reference gene primer amplification. Only in-frame clones appear in the TCRdb table, and some are missing; sequencing was by immunoSEQ multiplex PCR. V, J and clone size derive from that table, while D and trimming were established from the DNA sequence. The table lists about 38,000 clones, around 90% of them singletons. This TCR came from a man aged 60-69 years with active or convalescent COVID-19. V gene TRBV4-1 combines with J gene TRBJ1-1; 10 bases agree with TRBD1. The specimen sequenced was peripheral blood. CDR3 loop: CASSRWTGGNTEAFF. In DNA, the CDR3 is TGCGCCAGCAGCCGGTGGACAGGGGGGAACACTGAAGCTTTCTTT.